Presented here are 9 T cell receptor beta chains from one specimen sequenced in a study of blood T cell repertoires in COVID-19 (dated by TCRdb to the early 2020s). Library generation was performed with the immunoSEQ multiplex PCR assay. Imported from immuneACCESS, the table was reduced by TCRdb to in-frame sequences with V and J called. These copies leave out some clones; in studies compared against another copy, an unresolved V gene accounts for under half, and the cause of the remainder is not known. Here the sample has 200,000 to 250,000 clones; approximately 85% occur a single time. The ten largest account for approximately 5.2% of the sample. Material for sequencing was peripheral blood. The receptors originated from a woman in her seventies with COVID-19, enrolled during active disease.

V gene TRBV19 combines with J gene TRBJ2-7; TRBD2 matches 10 bases. The CDR3 loop spans 16 amino acids. J lost 5 bases, V lost 4 bases, and 11 bases had no gene match. CDR1 is LNHDA, CDR2 SQIVND, per germline (reference sequence). CDR3 sequence (DNA): TGTGCCAGTAGTAGACTTCTAGCGGGAGTCCGGAACGAGCAGTACTTC. Translation: CASSRLLAGVRNEQYF. Looking up the rest from reference TRBV19 and TRBJ2-7 gives the full variable domain: DGGITQSPKYLFRKEGQNVTLSCEQNLNHDAMYWYRQDPGQGLRLIYYSQIVNDFQKGDIAEGYSVSREKKESFPLTVTSAQKNPTAFYLCASSRLLAGVRNEQYFGPGTRLTVT.

The chain is built from TRBV7-9 and TRBJ1-6; no firm D call. Looked up from germline, CDR1 is SEHNR and CDR2 is FQNEAQ (reference sequence). The CDR3 totals 13 residues. V gave up 1 base and J gave up 8 bases, with 6 bases separating them. The CDR3 nucleotides are TGTGCCAGCAGCTTAGAGAGGGATTCACCCCTCCACTTT. Translated, it gives CASSLERDSPLHF.

The chain combines TRBV6-2 or TRBV6-3 with TRBJ2-7; 7 bases match TRBD2. J lost 4 bases, V lost 0 bases, and 9 bases had no gene match. Germline assignment: CDR1 MNHEY and CDR2 SVGEGT. The CDR3 is 16 residues long. CDR3 loop: CASSYSSQGGNYEQYF. As DNA, the CDR3 is TGTGCCAGCAGTTACTCTTCCCAGGGAGGGAATTACGAGCAGTACTTC.

This chain links TRBV30 with TRBJ1-2, with TRBD1 matching over 7 bases. This CDR3 has 13 amino acids. Trimming took 5 bases from V and 4 from J; bases not matched to a gene: 7. From germline, CDR1 is GTSNPN and CDR2 SVGIG (reference sequence). CDR3 DNA sequence: TGTGCCTGGGGGAGACAGGGAAGCTATGGCTACACCTTC. Translating gives CAWGRQGSYGYTF. The complete variable domain, with remaining parts taken from reference TRBV30 and TRBJ1-2, reads SQTIHQWPATLVQPVGSPLSLECTVEGTSNPNLYWYRQAAGRGLQLLFYSVGIGQISSEVPQNLSASRPQDRQFILSSKKLLLSDSGFYLCAWGRQGSYGYTFGSGTRLTVV.

The chain employs TRBV6-1 and TRBJ2-3, with 9 bases aligning to TRBD2. The V gene's germline CDR1 is MNHNS and CDR2 SASEGT. The junction had 4 bases not matched to a gene; V was cut back by 2 bases and J by 1 base. The CDR3 extends over 16 amino acids. CDR3 amino acids: CASSESVAGGTDTQYF. The CDR3 region has the DNA TGTGCCAGCAGTGAATCGGTAGCGGGAGGCACAGATACGCAGTATTTT.

The chain recombines TRBV7-8 with TRBJ1-1, with D uncertain. Germline CDR1 is SGHVS and CDR2 is FQNEAQ. The length of the CDR3 is 14 residues. V was trimmed by 8 bases and J by 2 bases, leaving 15 bases between them. CDR3 loop: CASVLGGSNTEAFF. The CDR3 nucleotides are TGTGCCAGCGTCTTGGGAGGATCAAACACTGAAGCTTTCTTT.

The gene calls are TRBV18 and TRBJ1-5; no clear D. This CDR3 has 14 residues. Germline CDR1 is KGHSH and CDR2 is LQKENI. Trimming removed 10 bases at V and 4 bases at J, with 17 bases between. The CDR3 DNA is TGTGCCACCGCGCCAGACTCCGGGAATCAGCCCCAGCATTTT. Protein: CATAPDSGNQPQHF.

The CDR3 loop is CASSYPPDRGEKLFF. The CDR3 DNA follows: TGTGCCAGCAGTTACCCCCCGGACAGGGGGGAAAAACTGTTTTTT. This chain connects TRBV6-6 to TRBJ1-4; 10 bases align to TRBD1. V shed 2 bases and J 8 bases; nucleotides not matched to a gene: 5. CDR3 length: 15 amino acids. Germline-derived CDR1 and CDR2 are MNHNY and SVGAGI (reference sequence).

CDR3 in amino acids: CASSQVPGGYTF. The DNA of the CDR3 is TGTGCCAGCAGCCAAGTCCCGGGTGGCTACACCTTC. This chain connects TRBV3-1 (or the pseudogene TRBV3-2) to TRBJ1-2; D is unresolved. The V end was cut by 1 base, the J end by 7 bases, with 7 bases between. Per germline, CDR1 LGHDT and CDR2 YNNKEL (reference sequence). The CDR3 is made up of 12 amino acids.